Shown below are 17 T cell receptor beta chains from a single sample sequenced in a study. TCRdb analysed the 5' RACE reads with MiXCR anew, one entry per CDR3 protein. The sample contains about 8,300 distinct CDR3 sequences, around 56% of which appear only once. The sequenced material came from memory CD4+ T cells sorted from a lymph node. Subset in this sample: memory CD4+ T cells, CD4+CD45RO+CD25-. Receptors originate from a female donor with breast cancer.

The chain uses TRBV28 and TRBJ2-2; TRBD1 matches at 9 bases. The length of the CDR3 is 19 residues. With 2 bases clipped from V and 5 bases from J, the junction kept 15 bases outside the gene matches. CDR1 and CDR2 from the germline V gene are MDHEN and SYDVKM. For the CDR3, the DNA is TGTGCCAGCAGTTTAGGCCCACTACTTGGGACAGGGAAGACCGGGGAGCTGTTTTTT. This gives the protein CASSLGPLLGTGKTGELFF.

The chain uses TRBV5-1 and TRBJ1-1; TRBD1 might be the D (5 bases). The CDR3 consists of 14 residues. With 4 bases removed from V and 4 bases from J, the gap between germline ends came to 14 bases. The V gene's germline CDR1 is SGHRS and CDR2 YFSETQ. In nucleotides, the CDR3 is TGCGCCAGCAGCCCGGGGACGTCAAGCACTGAAGCTTTCTTT. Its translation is CASSPGTSSTEAFF.

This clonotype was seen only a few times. The CDR3 nucleotides are TGTGCCAGCTGGAGGAGCACAGATACGCAGTATTTT. Translating gives CASWRSTDTQYF. The gene calls are TRBV2 and TRBJ2-3, with a possible D match to TRBD2 (5 bases). This CDR3 comprises 12 residues. CDR1 and CDR2 (germline): SNHLY, FYNNEI. V lost 8 bases and J 0 bases, leaving 6 bases between the germline ends.

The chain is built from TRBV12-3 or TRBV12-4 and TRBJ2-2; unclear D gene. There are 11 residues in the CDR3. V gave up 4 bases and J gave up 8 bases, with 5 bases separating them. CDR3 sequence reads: CASSSLGELFF. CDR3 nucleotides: TGTGCCAGCAGTTCGCTGGGGGAGCTGTTTTTT.

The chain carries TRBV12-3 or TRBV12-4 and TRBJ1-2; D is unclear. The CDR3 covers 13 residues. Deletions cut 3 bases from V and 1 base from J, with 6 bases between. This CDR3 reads CASSFTGNYGYTF. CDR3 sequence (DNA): TGTGCCAGCAGTTTCACGGGTAACTATGGCTACACCTTC.

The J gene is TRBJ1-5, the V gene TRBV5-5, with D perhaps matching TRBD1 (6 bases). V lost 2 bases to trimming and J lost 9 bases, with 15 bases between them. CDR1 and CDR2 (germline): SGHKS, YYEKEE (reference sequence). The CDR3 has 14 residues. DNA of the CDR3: TGTGCCAGCAGCTTTGACAGGTTCCCAGGGCCCCAGCATTTT. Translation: CASSFDRFPGPQHF. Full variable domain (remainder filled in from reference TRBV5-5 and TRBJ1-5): DAGVTQSPTHLIKTRGQQVTLRCSPISGHKSVSWYQQVLGQGPQFIFQYYEKEERGRGNFPDRFSARQFPNYSSELNVNALLLGDSALYLCASSFDRFPGPQHFGDGTRLSIL.

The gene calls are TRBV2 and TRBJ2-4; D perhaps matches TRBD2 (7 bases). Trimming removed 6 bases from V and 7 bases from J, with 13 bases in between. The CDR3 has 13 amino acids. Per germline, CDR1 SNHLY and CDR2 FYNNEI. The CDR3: CASRGGGRNIQYF. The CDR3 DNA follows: TGTGCCAGCAGGGGGGGGGGCAGGAACATTCAGTACTTC.

This chain's CDR3 is CASSYSGQRGSDTQYF. The CDR3 nucleotides read TGTGCCAGCAGTTACTCAGGCCAAAGGGGCTCAGATACGCAGTATTTT. The chain links TRBV6-6 to TRBJ2-3; TRBD1 is a possible D gene (5 bases). Germline CDR1 reads MNHNY; CDR2 reads SVGAGI (reference sequence). CDR3 length: 16 amino acids. V lost 0 bases to trimming and J lost 4 bases, with 14 bases between them.

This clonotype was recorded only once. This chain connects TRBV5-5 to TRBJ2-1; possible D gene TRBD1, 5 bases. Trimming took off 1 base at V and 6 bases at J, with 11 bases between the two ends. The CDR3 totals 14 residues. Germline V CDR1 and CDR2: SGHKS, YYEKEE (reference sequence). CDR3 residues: CASSLRGAANEQFF. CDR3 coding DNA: TGTGCCAGCAGCTTGAGGGGCGCCGCCAATGAGCAGTTCTTC.

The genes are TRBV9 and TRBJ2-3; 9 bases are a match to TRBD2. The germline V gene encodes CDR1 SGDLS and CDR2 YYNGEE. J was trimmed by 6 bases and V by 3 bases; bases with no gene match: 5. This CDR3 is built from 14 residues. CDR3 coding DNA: TGTGCCAGCAGCGGCTCTAGCGGGGCGGATACGCAGTATTTT. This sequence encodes CASSGSSGADTQYF. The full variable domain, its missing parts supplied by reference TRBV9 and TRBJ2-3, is DSGVTQTPKHLITATGQRVTLRCSPRSGDLSVYWYQQSLDQGLQFLIQYYNGEERAKGNILERFSAQQFPDLHSELNLSSLELGDSALYFCASSGSSGADTQYFGPGTRLTVL.

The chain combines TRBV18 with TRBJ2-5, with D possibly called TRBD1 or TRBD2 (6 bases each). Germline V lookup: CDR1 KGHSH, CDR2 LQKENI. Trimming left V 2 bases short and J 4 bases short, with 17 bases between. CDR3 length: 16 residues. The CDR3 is CASSPRGEPNGETQYF. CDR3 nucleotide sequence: TGTGCCAGCTCACCAAGGGGGGAACCAAACGGAGAGACCCAGTACTTC.

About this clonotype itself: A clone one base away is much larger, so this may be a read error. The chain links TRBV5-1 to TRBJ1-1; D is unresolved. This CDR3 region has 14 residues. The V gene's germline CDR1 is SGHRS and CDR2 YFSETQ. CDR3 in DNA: TGCGTCAGCAGCTTGGCCGTGACTCCCCAACGGGCTTTCTTT. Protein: CVSSLAVTPQRAFF.

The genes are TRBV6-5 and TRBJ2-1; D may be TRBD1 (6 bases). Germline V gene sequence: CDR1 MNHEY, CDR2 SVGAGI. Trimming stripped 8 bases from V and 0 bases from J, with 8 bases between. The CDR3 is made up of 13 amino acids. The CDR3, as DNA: TGTGCCAGCTGGACAGACTCCTACAATGAGCAGTTCTTC. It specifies CASWTDSYNEQFF.

The CDR3 sequence: CASSRFGQGGAYEQYF. For the CDR3, the DNA is TGTGCCAGCAGCCGATTCGGACAGGGTGGCGCCTACGAGCAGTACTTC. The chain links TRBV5-6 to TRBJ2-7; TRBD1 aligns across 8 bases. The CDR3 has 16 amino acids. Germline CDR1 and CDR2: SGHDT and YYEEEE. V gave up 4 bases and J gave up 2 bases; unmatched junction bases: 11.

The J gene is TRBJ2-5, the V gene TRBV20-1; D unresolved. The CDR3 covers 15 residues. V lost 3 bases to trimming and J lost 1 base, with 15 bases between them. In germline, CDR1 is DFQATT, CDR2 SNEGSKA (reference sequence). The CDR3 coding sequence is TGCAGTGCTAGTATGGTTCTCGGCCCCCAAGAGACCCAGTACTTC. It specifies CSASMVLGPQETQYF.

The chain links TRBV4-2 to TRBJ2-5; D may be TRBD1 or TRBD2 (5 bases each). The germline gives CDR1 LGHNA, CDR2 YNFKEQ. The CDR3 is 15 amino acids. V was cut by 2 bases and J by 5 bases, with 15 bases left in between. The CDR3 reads CASSQKRGPSETQYF. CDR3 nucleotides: TGTGCCAGCAGCCAAAAACGGGGCCCCAGTGAGACCCAGTACTTC.

CDR3 nucleotides: TGTGCCAGCAGTGAAACGACAGTTAGCTACACCATATATTTT. It codes for CASSETTVSYTIYF. The genes are TRBV6-1 and TRBJ1-3, with a weak D call TRBD1 (5 bases). Germline-derived CDR1 and CDR2 are MNHNS and SASEGT. The CDR3 totals 14 residues. The V and J ends lost 2 bases and 8 bases respectively, with 13 bases between them.